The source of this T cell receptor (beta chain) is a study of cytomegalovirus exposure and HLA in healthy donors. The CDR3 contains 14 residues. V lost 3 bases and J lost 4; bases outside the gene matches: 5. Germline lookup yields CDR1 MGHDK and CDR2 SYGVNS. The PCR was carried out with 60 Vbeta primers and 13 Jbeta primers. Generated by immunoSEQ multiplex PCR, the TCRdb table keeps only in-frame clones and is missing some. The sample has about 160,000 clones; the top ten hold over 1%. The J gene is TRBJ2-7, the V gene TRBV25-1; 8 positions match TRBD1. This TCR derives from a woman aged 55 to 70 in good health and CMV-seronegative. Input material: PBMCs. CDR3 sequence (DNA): TGTGCCAGCAGTGACGGACAGGGAGGTTACGAGCAGTACTTC. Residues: CASSDGQGGYEQYF.